Listed below are T cell receptor beta chains from one sample, sequenced in a study of shared clonotypes between healthy human individuals. TCRdb's copy holds only in-frame clones and misses some; the assay was immunoSEQ multiplex PCR. This table holds millions of clones, about 93% found once. Specimen: naive CD8+ T cells from PBMCs. The origin of the receptors is a man aged 18-30 years in good health. Some clones in this sample may be carry-over from other donors' samples. Both conserved end residues are part of each CDR3. Fields, in order: clone size, V gene, J gene, D gene, CDR3 protein, CDR3 DNA. The D gene is left open where the match is weak. Only some rows state a clone size, as once, few, many or a class for expanded clones.

>.|TRBV28|TRBJ2-1|.
CASSPINNEQFF
TGTGCCAGCAGCCCAATAAACAATGAGCAGTTCTTC
>.|TRBV27|TRBJ2-7|.
CASSLSSGEQYF
TGTGCCAGCAGTTTATCTTCGGGCGAGCAGTACTTC
>.|TRBV19|TRBJ1-2|.
CASSIGGVHYGYTF
TGTGCCAGTAGTATCGGGGGGGTGCACTATGGCTACACCTTC
>.|TRBV14|TRBJ2-7|TRBD1
CASSQDWTGGSYEQYF
TGTGCCAGCAGCCAAGATTGGACAGGGGGCTCCTACGAGCAGTACTTC
>once|TRBV6-1|TRBJ1-5|.
CASSEARGTSNQPQHF
TGTGCCAGCAGTGAAGCGCGGGGTACCAGCAATCAGCCCCAGCATTTT
>.|TRBV27|TRBJ2-3|.
CASGPFSLSPDTQYF
TGTGCCAGCGGCCCATTCTCCCTCTCCCCAGATACGCAGTATTTT
>.|TRBV28|TRBJ1-2|TRBD1
CAPTGTGIDYGYTF
TGTGCCCCTACCGGGACAGGGATTGACTATGGCTACACCTTC
>.|TRBV19|TRBJ1-5|.
CASSILGNQPQHF
TGTGCCAGTAGTATCCTGGGCAATCAGCCCCAGCATTTT
>.|TRBV7-3|TRBJ1-2|.
CASSSSVGGSGYTF
TGTGCCAGCAGCTCCTCCGTCGGAGGCAGCGGCTACACCTTC
>.|TRBV25-1|TRBJ2-1|.
CASMAGTYNEQFF
TGTGCCAGCATGGCAGGGACTTACAATGAGCAGTTCTTC
>.|TRBV28|TRBJ2-7|.
CASSFGSSGEQYF
TGTGCCAGCAGTTTCGGGTCTTCCGGCGAGCAGTACTTC
>.|TRBV9|TRBJ2-6|.
CASSASGANVLTF
TGTGCCAGCAGCGCTTCTGGGGCCAACGTCCTGACTTTC
>.|TRBV6-5|TRBJ2-1|TRBD2
CASSGSGSSHIEQFF
TGTGCCAGCAGTGGTAGCGGGAGTAGTCACATTGAGCAGTTCTTC
>.|TRBV2|TRBJ2-1|.
CASSEAADTYNEQFF
TGTGCCAGCAGTGAAGCCGCCGACACCTACAATGAGCAGTTCTTC
>once|TRBV7-9|TRBJ2-3|TRBD1
CASSRGQGVTDTQYF
TGTGCCAGCAGCAGAGGACAGGGGGTCACAGATACGCAGTATTTT
>once|TRBV7-8|TRBJ2-1|TRBD2
CASSLVAAGDNEQFF
TGTGCCAGCAGCTTAGTTGCGGCGGGAGACAATGAGCAGTTCTTC
>.|TRBV4-3|TRBJ2-1|TRBD2
CASSRGPSGRDEQFF
TGCGCCAGCAGCCGCGGCCCTAGCGGGAGGGATGAGCAGTTCTTC
>.|TRBV27|TRBJ2-7|TRBD1
CASSSIFGTGLSYEQYF
TGTGCCAGCAGTTCCATATTCGGGACAGGGCTTTCCTACGAGCAGTACTTC
>.|TRBV6-6|TRBJ1-4|.
CASSYYEGATNEKLFF
TGTGCCAGCAGTTACTACGAAGGGGCAACTAATGAAAAACTGTTTTTT
>.|TRBV27|TRBJ2-1|.
CASSLEVTRAYNEQFF
TGTGCCAGCAGTTTAGAAGTGACTAGAGCCTACAATGAGCAGTTCTTC
>once|TRBV5-4|TRBJ1-1|TRBD1
CASSFTGDGTEAFF
TGTGCCAGCAGCTTCACAGGGGATGGGACTGAAGCTTTCTTT
>.|TRBV30|TRBJ2-7|TRBD1
CACSTGTGRNEQYF
TGTGCCTGTTCTACCGGGACAGGGCGAAACGAGCAGTACTTC
>.|TRBV7-9|TRBJ1-3|.
CASSPPTSPIGNTIYF
TGTGCCAGCAGCCCTCCGACAAGCCCTATTGGAAACACCATATATTTT
>.|TRBV29-1|TRBJ1-1|.
CSVVGRGTEAFF
TGCAGCGTTGTGGGAAGAGGCACTGAAGCTTTCTTT
>.|TRBV7-9|TRBJ2-1|TRBD2
CASSSRLAEIYNEQFF
TGTGCCAGCAGCTCCCGACTAGCGGAGATCTACAATGAGCAGTTCTTC
>.|TRBV28|TRBJ2-4|.
CASSSAWGAKNIQYF
TGTGCCAGCAGTTCCGCGTGGGGGGCCAAAAACATTCAGTACTTC
>.|TRBV5-1|TRBJ1-2|TRBD1
CASSLAGQGIYGYTF
TGCGCCAGCAGCTTGGCTGGACAGGGGATCTATGGCTACACCTTC
>.|TRBV7-2|TRBJ1-5|TRBD1
CASSLWTGVRSNQPQHF
TGTGCCAGCAGCCTCTGGACAGGGGTTCGTAGCAATCAGCCCCAGCATTTT
>.|TRBV29-1|TRBJ2-5|.
CSVGTDRLQETQYF
TGCAGCGTTGGCACAGACAGGTTGCAGGAGACCCAGTACTTC
>.|TRBV6-6|TRBJ2-2|.
CASSYSRRESGGELFF
TGTGCCAGCAGTTACTCGAGACGGGAGTCGGGCGGGGAGCTGTTTTTT
>.|TRBV30|TRBJ1-3|.
CAWTTAFSGNTIYF
TGTGCCTGGACGACAGCCTTCTCTGGAAACACCATATATTTT
>.|TRBV9|TRBJ2-7|.
CASSVGYGEQYF
TGTGCCAGCAGCGTAGGGTACGGAGAGCAGTACTTC
>.|TRBV28|TRBJ1-1|.
CASSFKGFPEAFF
TGTGCCAGCAGTTTCAAGGGCTTTCCTGAAGCTTTCTTT
>.|TRBV15|TRBJ1-5|.
CATSRGAGAAYSNQPQHF
TGTGCCACCAGCAGAGGGGCAGGCGCCGCTTATAGCAATCAGCCCCAGCATTTT
>once|TRBV4-2|TRBJ2-2|.
CASSSIVRALSGELFF
TGTGCCAGCAGCTCGATAGTCCGGGCCCTCTCCGGGGAGCTGTTTTTT
>once|TRBV7-8|TRBJ2-1|TRBD2
CASSSRWTAGGPNEQFF
TGTGCCAGCAGCTCCCGGTGGACAGCGGGAGGGCCCAATGAGCAGTTCTTC
>.|TRBV7-9|TRBJ2-7|.
CASSSAGPYEQYF
TGTGCCAGCAGCTCGGCTGGGCCCTACGAGCAGTACTTC
>once|TRBV28|TRBJ1-1|.
CASSLHRGPTEAFF
TGTGCCAGCAGTTTGCATCGGGGGCCCACTGAAGCTTTCTTT
>.|TRBV5-6|TRBJ1-1|.
CASSLGQVNTEAFF
TGTGCCAGCAGCTTGGGTCAGGTAAACACTGAAGCTTTCTTT
>.|TRBV4-1|TRBJ2-7|.
CASSQARDYEQYF
TGCGCCAGCAGCCAAGCACGAGACTACGAGCAGTACTTC
>.|TRBV7-8|TRBJ1-2|.
CASSGRAGYTF
TGTGCCAGCAGCGGCAGAGCAGGCTACACCTTC
>.|TRBV4-1|TRBJ2-1|.
CASTSRELVLYNEQFF
TGCGCCAGCACCTCTCGGGAACTAGTCCTATACAATGAGCAGTTCTTC
>.|TRBV6-5|TRBJ2-2|TRBD1
CASSYGTGGFTGELFF
TGTGCCAGCAGTTACGGGACAGGGGGGTTCACCGGGGAGCTGTTTTTT
>.|TRBV30|TRBJ1-2|TRBD1
CAWKKDRLYGYTF
TGTGCCTGGAAAAAGGACAGGCTCTATGGCTACACCTTC
>.|TRBV28|TRBJ2-5|TRBD1
CASSYPRQGPRRETQYF
TGTGCCAGCTCCTACCCCCGACAGGGCCCCCGCCGGGAGACCCAGTACTTC
>once|TRBV18|TRBJ2-7|TRBD1
CASSPRDSTYEQYF
TGTGCCAGCTCACCAAGGGACAGTACCTACGAGCAGTACTTC
>.|TRBV4-3|TRBJ2-2|.
CASSQDRRKNTGELFF
TGCGCCAGCAGCCAAGATCGTAGGAAGAACACCGGGGAGCTGTTTTTT
>.|TRBV7-8|TRBJ1-4|.
CASSLDPGAEKLFF
TGTGCCAGCAGCCTCGACCCGGGGGCTGAAAAACTGTTTTTT
>.|TRBV27|TRBJ2-2|.
CASSLPGGFGTGELFF
TGTGCCAGCAGTTTACCAGGAGGCTTTGGCACCGGGGAGCTGTTTTTT
>.|TRBV7-9|TRBJ2-4|TRBD2
CASSSQSGRAKNIQYF
TGTGCCAGCAGCTCACAAAGCGGGAGGGCCAAAAACATTCAGTACTTC
>once|TRBV28|TRBJ2-7|.
CATRRRNPYEQYF
TGTGCCACCCGACGCCGCAACCCCTACGAGCAGTACTTC
>.|TRBV28|TRBJ2-7|.
CASSRGGREEQYF
TGTGCCAGCAGCCGCGGGGGCCGGGAGGAGCAGTACTTC
>.|TRBV11-2|TRBJ1-2|.
CASSLSRDREGTGYGYTF
TGTGCCAGCAGCTTAAGTAGAGATCGGGAGGGCACGGGCTATGGCTACACCTTC
>.|TRBV4-1|TRBJ2-3|.
CASSLLTSTDTQYF
TGCGCCAGCAGCCTACTGACTAGCACAGATACGCAGTATTTT
>.|TRBV5-4|TRBJ2-7|.
CASSTDSYEQYF
TGTGCCAGCAGCACGGACAGCTACGAGCAGTACTTC
>.|TRBV25-1|TRBJ1-1|.
CASSEWGVTEAFF
TGTGCCAGCAGTGAATGGGGGGTCACTGAAGCTTTCTTT
>.|TRBV11-2|TRBJ1-1|.
CASLRWGGDTEAFF
TGTGCCAGTCTACGGTGGGGTGGGGACACTGAAGCTTTCTTT
>.|TRBV5-6|TRBJ2-3|.
CASSWGSAAYTQYF
TGTGCCAGCAGTTGGGGGTCCGCCGCGTATACGCAGTATTTT
>few|TRBV4-2|TRBJ2-7|.
CASSLNTGPTYEQYF
TGTGCCAGCAGCTTAAACACAGGGCCGACCTACGAGCAGTACTTC